The sequence of this T cell receptor (beta chain) was determined in a study of beta chain features in type 1 diabetes. Study background: Comparable age, gender and cell yields were observed in patients relative to healthy donors. Examined across all samples were about 110 million sorted cells. General study results and limits: In type 1 diabetes patients, VDJ junctions had fewer insertions; deletions at these junctions were more frequent. Researchers report that Type 1 diabetes patients had moderately but significantly shorter TCRB CDR3s across all four CD4+ subsets.

V gave up 3 bases and J gave up 2 bases; unmatched junction bases: 7. The CDR3 is 15 amino acids. Germline V CDR1 and CDR2: SGHRS, YFSETQ. Isolation of CD4+ naive, central memory, regulatory and stem cell-like memory cells was achieved by sorting via CD45RO/CCR7/CD25/CD127/CD95/CD27. This clone came up a few times. Its antigen is not identified. Expressed TCRB transcripts were sequenced because the entire RNA isolate underwent reverse transcription. The table came from immunoSEQ multiplex PCR; TCRdb's copy has only in-frame clones and leaves some out. This table holds some 640,000 clones, over 12% found once.

The clonotype comes from a man aged 18-30 years with type 1 diabetes. Specimen: naive CD4+ T cells from blood. V is TRBV5-1 and J is TRBJ2-7, with 8 nucleotides matching TRBD1. The CDR3 DNA sequence: TGCGCCAGCAGCTGGGGGTGGACAGGGACCTACGAGCAGTACTTC. Its translation: CASSWGWTGTYEQYF.